These 3 T cell receptor beta chains share one sample of origin, sequenced in a study of cytomegalovirus exposure and HLA in healthy donors. Generated by immunoSEQ multiplex PCR, the TCRdb table keeps only in-frame clones and is missing some. The sample records 90,000 to 100,000 clones, over 75% being singletons. Specimen: PBMCs. These receptors were obtained from a man aged 18-30 years in good health and CMV-seropositive.

The chain links TRBV7-9 to TRBJ2-2; 15 bases map to TRBD2. CDR1 and CDR2 from the germline V gene are SEHNR and FQNEAQ (reference sequence). V trimming: 5 bases; J trimming: 7 bases; junction bases outside the gene matches: 8. This CDR3 is 17 amino acids long. The CDR3 here is CASSPTGLAGGLGELFF. The CDR3 nucleotides read TGTGCCAGCAGCCCTACCGGACTAGCGGGAGGGCTCGGGGAGCTGTTTTTT.

The chain joins TRBV28 to TRBJ2-2; the D gene is possibly TRBD1 (6 bases). The length of the CDR3 is 13 residues. V shed 2 bases and J shed 6 bases, with 7 bases lying between them. The germline V gene encodes CDR1 MDHEN and CDR2 SYDVKM. The CDR3 here is CASSLGGPGELFF. CDR3 DNA: TGTGCCAGCAGTTTAGGGGGCCCCGGGGAGCTGTTTTTT.

The genes are TRBV5-5 and TRBJ2-7, with 9 positions matching TRBD2. V lost 0 bases, J lost 4 bases, and 14 bases stayed unmatched. Germline assignment: CDR1 SGHKS and CDR2 YYEKEE (reference sequence). This CDR3 is built from 18 residues. The CDR3 is CASSLVVGSTSGSYEQYF. In DNA form, the CDR3 reads TGTGCCAGCAGCTTGGTTGTCGGTTCGACTAGCGGATCTTACGAGCAGTACTTC.